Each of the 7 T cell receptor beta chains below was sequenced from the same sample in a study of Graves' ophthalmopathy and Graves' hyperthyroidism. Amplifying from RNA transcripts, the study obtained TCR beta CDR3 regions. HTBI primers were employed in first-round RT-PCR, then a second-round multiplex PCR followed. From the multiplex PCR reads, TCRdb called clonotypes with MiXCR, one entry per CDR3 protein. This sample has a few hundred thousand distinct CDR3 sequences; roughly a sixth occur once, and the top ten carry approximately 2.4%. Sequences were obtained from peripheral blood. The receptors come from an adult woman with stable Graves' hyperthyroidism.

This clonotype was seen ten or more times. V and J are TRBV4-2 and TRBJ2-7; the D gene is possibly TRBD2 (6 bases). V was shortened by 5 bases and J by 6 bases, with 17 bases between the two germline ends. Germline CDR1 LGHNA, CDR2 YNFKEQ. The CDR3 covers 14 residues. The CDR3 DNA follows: TGTGCCAGCAGCGAGAGCAATTCGGAGGGCGAGCAGTACTTC. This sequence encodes CASSESNSEGEQYF.

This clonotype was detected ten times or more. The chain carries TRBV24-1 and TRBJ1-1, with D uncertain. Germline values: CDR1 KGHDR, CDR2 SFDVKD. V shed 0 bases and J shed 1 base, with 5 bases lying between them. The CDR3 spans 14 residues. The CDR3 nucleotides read TGTGCCACCAGTGATTTGTGGGGGAACACTGAAGCTTTCTTT. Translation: CATSDLWGNTEAFF.

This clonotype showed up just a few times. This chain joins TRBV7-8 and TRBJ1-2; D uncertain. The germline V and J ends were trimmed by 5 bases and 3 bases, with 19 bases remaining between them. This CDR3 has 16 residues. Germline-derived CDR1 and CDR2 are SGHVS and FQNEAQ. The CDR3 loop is CASSLSGVEVYYGYTF. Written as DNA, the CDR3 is TGTGCCAGCAGCCTTAGCGGGGTAGAGGTATACTATGGCTACACCTTC.

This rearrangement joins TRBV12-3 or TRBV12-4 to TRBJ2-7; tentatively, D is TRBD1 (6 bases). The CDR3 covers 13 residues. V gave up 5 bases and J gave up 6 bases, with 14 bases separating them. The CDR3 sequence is CASSISGVREQYF. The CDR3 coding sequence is TGTGCCAGCAGTATCTCAGGGGTGCGCGAGCAGTACTTC.

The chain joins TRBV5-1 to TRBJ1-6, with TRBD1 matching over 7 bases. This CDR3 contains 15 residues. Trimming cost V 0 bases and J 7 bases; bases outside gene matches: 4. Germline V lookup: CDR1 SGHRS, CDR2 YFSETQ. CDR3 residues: CASSLEGTENSPLHF. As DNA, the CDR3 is TGCGCCAGCAGCTTGGAGGGGACAGAGAATTCACCCCTCCACTTT.

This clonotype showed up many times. The CDR3 reads CAWSVKGSGANVLTF. The CDR3 DNA sequence: TGTGCCTGGAGTGTTAAGGGTTCTGGGGCCAACGTCCTGACTTTC. The rearrangement joins TRBV30 to TRBJ2-6; D uncertain. The length of the CDR3 is 15 residues. Trimming removed 0 bases at V and 1 base at J, with 7 bases between. Germline loops: CDR1 GTSNPN, CDR2 SVGIG (reference sequence).

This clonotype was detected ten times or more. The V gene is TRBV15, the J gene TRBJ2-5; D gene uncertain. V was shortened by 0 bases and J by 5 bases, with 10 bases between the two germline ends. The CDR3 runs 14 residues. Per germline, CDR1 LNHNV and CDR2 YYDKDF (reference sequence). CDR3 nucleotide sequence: TGTGCCACCAGCAGAGATGAGGATTGGGAGACCCAGTACTTC. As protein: CATSRDEDWETQYF.